Below are 32 T cell receptor beta chains sequenced from a single sample in a study of blood T cells in healthy people across ages (dated by TCRdb to between 2014 and 2016). The protocol used for the library was 5' RACE. This sample was sequenced with an Illumina HiSeq 2500. The second PCR ran for roughly 7 to 11 cycles and used a J-beta primer mix along with a sample-barcoded 5' primer. TCRdb trimmed the raw reads at Q25, called clones with MiXCR and kept productive beta chains. Rows merge per CDR3 protein into single entries with the most common DNA and genes. The sample data list nearly 800,000 distinct CDR3 sequences, and 56% of these were observed just once. Of the sample, roughly 25% is held by the ten largest clones. The sequenced sample was blood. The source of these receptors is a man aged 35 to 55 in good health.

This rearrangement joins TRBV9 to TRBJ2-1, with D perhaps matching TRBD2 (5 bases). This CDR3 comprises 13 residues. CDR1 and CDR2 (germline): SGDLS, YYNGEE. The V end lost 3 bases, the J end lost 8 bases, and 12 bases lay between the germline ends. CDR3 residues: CASSERGRDEQFF. CDR3 nucleotide sequence: TGTGCCAGCAGCGAACGGGGTCGGGATGAGCAGTTCTTC.

V is TRBV27 and J is TRBJ2-7; D may be TRBD1 (5 bases). Germline V gene lookup returns CDR1 MNHEY and CDR2 SMNVEV (reference sequence). V lost 2 bases and J lost 1, with 21 bases in between. CDR3 length: 18 amino acids. CDR3 protein: CASSLRAPQALDSYEQYF. The CDR3 bases are TGTGCCAGCAGTTTAAGGGCCCCACAGGCCTTAGATTCCTACGAGCAGTACTTC.

The rearrangement links TRBV28 to TRBJ2-7, with D possibly called TRBD1 or TRBD2 (5 bases each). Trimming shortened V by 3 bases and J by 3 bases, and 15 bases separated the two germline ends. Germline V lookup: CDR1 MDHEN, CDR2 SYDVKM. The CDR3 is 15 amino acids. CDR3 DNA: TGTGCCAGCAGTTTGTCCGGGACCCGATACTACGAGCAGTACTTC. The encoded protein is CASSLSGTRYYEQYF.

The chain carries TRBV7-9 and TRBJ1-1; 10 positions match TRBD1. The CDR3 runs to 16 residues. Germline V lookup: CDR1 SEHNR, CDR2 FQNEAQ (reference sequence). The V segment lost 1 base and the J segment 5 bases; nucleotides outside the gene matches: 7. Here the CDR3 DNA reads TGTGCCAGCAGCTTAGGGGCCGGGACAGGGGATACTGAAGCTTTCTTT. As protein: CASSLGAGTGDTEAFF. The full variable domain, in which reference TRBV7-9 and TRBJ1-1 provide the parts outside the CDR3, is DTGVSQNPRHKITKRGQNVTFRCDPISEHNRLYWYRQTLGQGPEFLTYFQNEAQLEKSRLLSDRFSAERPKGSFSTLEIQRTEQGDSAMYLCASSLGAGTGDTEAFFGQGTRLTVV.

This clonotype was picked up a small number of times. The chain employs TRBV29-1 and TRBJ2-5; 8 bases map to TRBD1. Germline CDR1 and CDR2: SQVTM and ANQGSEA. V shed 8 bases, J shed 5 bases, and the junction held 13 bases outside the gene matches. The CDR3 loop spans 14 amino acids. This chain's CDR3 is CSMTGTGVRETQYF. The CDR3 DNA reads as TGCAGCATGACCGGGACAGGAGTCCGGGAGACCCAGTACTTC.

This clonotype has a handful of counts. This chain links TRBV4-3 with TRBJ2-3; 8 bases are shared with TRBD2. This CDR3 has 15 amino acids. J was trimmed by 7 bases and V by 0 bases; bases with no gene match: 6. Germline CDR1 is LGHNA and CDR2 is YSLEER. CDR3 nucleotide sequence: TGCGCCAGCAGCCAAGAACCCGGGAGGGCCCATACGCAGTATTTT. It codes for CASSQEPGRAHTQYF.

This sequence joins TRBV7-2 and TRBJ2-1, with 7 bases that match TRBD2. Matching the DNA end better, TRBJ2-7 makes the J call doubtful. This CDR3 is 19 amino acids long. The V gene's germline CDR1 is SGHTA and CDR2 FQGNSA. The chain's CDR3 is CASSSPTQRGVQSYNEQYF. The DNA for the CDR3 is TGTGCCAGCAGCTCACCTACGCAACGGGGGGTCCAATCCTACAATGAGCAGTACTTC.

This rearrangement joins TRBV7-2 to TRBJ1-4, with D possibly being TRBD1 (5 bases). The CDR3 length is 14 residues. The germline V gene has CDR1 SGHTA and CDR2 FQGNSA. Trimming took 5 bases from V and 6 from J, leaving 13 bases between them. This chain's CDR3 is CASSRGGSHEKLFF. In DNA, the CDR3 is TGTGCCAGCAGCAGGGGAGGAAGCCATGAAAAACTGTTTTTT.

In this sample, this clonotype turned up many times. This chain joins TRBV12-3 or TRBV12-4 and TRBJ2-3; D ambiguous. The CDR3 spans 13 residues. V was clipped by 5 bases and J by 5 bases, with 11 bases between them. In nucleotides, the CDR3 is TGTGCCAGCAGTCGCAGCGATATAGATACGCAGTATTTT. This sequence encodes CASSRSDIDTQYF.

This clonotype has only a few counts. The J gene is TRBJ1-6, the V gene TRBV29-1; 7 bases match TRBD1. The germline CDR1 and CDR2 sequences are SQVTM and ANQGSEA. Trimming at V came to 6 bases and at J to 10 bases, leaving 9 bases not matched to a gene. The CDR3 has 13 residues. The CDR3 is CSVAEGAESPLHF. CDR3 bases: TGCAGCGTCGCTGAGGGGGCAGAGTCACCCCTCCACTTT. Drawing the rest from reference TRBV29-1 and TRBJ1-6, the complete variable domain is SAVISQKPSRDICQRGTSLTIQCQVDSQVTMMFWYRQQPGQSLTLIATANQGSEATYESGFVIDKFPISRPNLTFSTLTVSNMSPEDSSIYLCSVAEGAESPLHFGNGTRLTVT.

This chain links TRBV27 with TRBJ1-2; 10 bases fit TRBD1. V shed 3 bases and J 6 bases; nucleotides not matched to a gene: 10. The CDR3 contains 16 residues. From germline, CDR1 is MNHEY and CDR2 SMNVEV (reference sequence). CDR3 bases: TGTGCCAGCAGTTTGGTCTCCGGGGACAGGGGCAATGGCTACACCTTC. This sequence encodes CASSLVSGDRGNGYTF.

This chain uses TRBV6-2 or TRBV6-3 with TRBJ2-1, with 12 nucleotides matching TRBD2. The CDR3 is 12 amino acids. V was pared by 6 bases and J by 12 bases, with 3 bases of the junction left unmatched. Germline CDR1 reads MNHEY; CDR2 reads SVGEGT. The CDR3 sequence: CASSSGLAGQFF. Here the CDR3 DNA reads TGTGCCAGCAGCTCGGGACTAGCGGGGCAGTTCTTC.

This clonotype has more than one count but fewer than ten. The V call is TRBV2, the J call TRBJ1-1; D is undetermined. Trimming stripped 7 bases from V and 4 bases from J, with 7 bases between. The CDR3 consists of 11 residues. Germline V lookup: CDR1 SNHLY, CDR2 FYNNEI. The CDR3 coding sequence is TGTGCCAGCACCCTAGGCACTGAAGCTTTCTTT. The encoded protein is CASTLGTEAFF.

The chain carries TRBV7-9 and TRBJ1-4, with D possibly TRBD1 on 5 matching bases. The CDR3 covers 16 residues. Germline CDR1 SEHNR, CDR2 FQNEAQ (reference sequence). The V end lost 0 bases, the J end lost 3 bases, and 11 bases lay between the germline ends. The CDR3, as DNA: TGTGCCAGCAGCTTAGCGCGGCAGGGTCCTAATGAAAAACTGTTTTTT. This gives the protein CASSLARQGPNEKLFF.

This clonotype was picked up a small number of times. The chain has TRBV5-1 and TRBJ2-5; D is uncertain. The CDR3 is 15 residues long. Germline V CDR1 and CDR2: SGHRS, YFSETQ. Trimming cost V 1 base and J 0 bases, with 10 bases left between them. Here the CDR3 DNA reads TGCGCCAGCAGCTTGTCAAGATTAAACCAAGAGACCCAGTACTTC. Amino acid sequence: CASSLSRLNQETQYF. The whole variable domain, remainder taken from reference TRBV5-1 and TRBJ2-5, is KAGVTQTPRYLIKTRGQQVTLSCSPISGHRSVSWYQQTPGQGLQFLFEYFSETQRNKGNFPGRFSGRQFSNSRSEMNVSTLELGDSALYLCASSLSRLNQETQYFGPGTRLLVL.

Ten or more counts support this clonotype. V and J are TRBV27 and TRBJ2-7; D is undetermined. The CDR3 covers 14 residues. V was trimmed by 5 bases and J by 2 bases, leaving 13 bases between them. From germline, CDR1 is MNHEY and CDR2 SMNVEV (reference sequence). The CDR3 DNA sequence: TGTGCCAGCAGTCCCGGGCCCCACACCTACGAGCAGTACTTC. Its protein product is CASSPGPHTYEQYF.

This chain joins TRBV10-3 and TRBJ2-3; 7 bases align to TRBD2. The germline CDR1 and CDR2 sequences are ENHRY and SYGVKD. This CDR3 region has 13 residues. V shed 3 bases, J shed 4 bases, and the junction held 1 base outside the gene matches. Here the CDR3 reads CAISDLAADTQYF. The DNA of the CDR3 is TGTGCCATCAGTGACCTAGCGGCAGATACGCAGTATTTT.

The chain has TRBV4-3 and TRBJ1-4; D remains unclear. V was shortened by 5 bases and J by 8 bases, with 9 bases between the two germline ends. The CDR3 spans 12 residues. Germline-derived CDR1 and CDR2 are LGHNA and YSLEER. The CDR3 coding sequence is TGCGCCAGCAGCTACAACAGCGAAAAACTGTTTTTT. Protein: CASSYNSEKLFF.

The chain is built from TRBV18 and TRBJ2-4, with 8 bases fitting TRBD1. Looked up from germline, CDR1 is KGHSH and CDR2 is LQKENI. The CDR3 sequence is 19 residues long. The J segment lost 0 bases and the V segment lost 3 bases, leaving 13 bases of the junction unmatched. The CDR3 DNA follows: TGTGCCAGCTCACCTCAGGGGGCTCGGGACAGCTTAGCCAAAAACATTCAGTACTTC. Amino acid sequence: CASSPQGARDSLAKNIQYF.

The CDR3 nucleotides are TGTGCCAGCAGTCCCCCGGACAGGGCCCGTGATACGCAGTATTTT. As protein: CASSPPDRARDTQYF. This sequence joins TRBV28 and TRBJ2-3; TRBD1 matches at 8 bases. CDR1 and CDR2 from the germline V gene are MDHEN and SYDVKM. The CDR3 has 15 amino acids. With V trimmed by 5 bases and J by 6 bases, 10 bases remained unmatched.

The rearrangement uses TRBV28 and TRBJ1-5; D gene uncertain. The germline V gene encodes CDR1 MDHEN and CDR2 SYDVKM. Deletions cut 4 bases from V and 0 bases from J, with 13 bases between. The CDR3 sequence is 16 residues long. The CDR3 bases are TGTGCCAGCAGTTCAATCGACCTTTATAGCAATCAGCCCCAGCATTTT. Translation gives CASSSIDLYSNQPQHF.

The rearrangement uses TRBV20-1 and TRBJ1-1; D is uncertain. Germline CDR1 reads DFQATT; CDR2 reads SNEGSKA (reference sequence). The CDR3 is made up of 13 amino acids. V was clipped by 6 bases and J by 0 bases, with 11 bases between them. The CDR3 DNA sequence: TGCAGTGCCCTACCTGGGATGAACACTGAAGCTTTCTTT. Translated: CSALPGMNTEAFF.

V is TRBV20-1 and J is TRBJ2-3; possibly TRBD2 for D (5 bases). From germline, CDR1 is DFQATT and CDR2 SNEGSKA (reference sequence). CDR3 length equals 14 residues. V was cut by 6 bases and J by 4 bases, with 17 bases left in between. The CDR3 nucleotides read TGCAGTGCCCCGCGAAATCCGGGATCAGATACGCAGTATTTT. Translated, it gives CSAPRNPGSDTQYF.

V is TRBV12-3 or TRBV12-4 and J is TRBJ2-7; a possible D gene is TRBD1 (5 bases). The length of the CDR3 is 14 residues. The germline V and J ends were trimmed by 1 base and 1 base, with 8 bases remaining between them. CDR3 residues: CASSLGGRSYEQYF. DNA of the CDR3: TGTGCCAGCAGTTTAGGGGGCAGGTCCTACGAGCAGTACTTC.

There are a few counts of this clonotype. The chain uses TRBV11-2 and TRBJ2-1; no clear D gene. The germline V gene has CDR1 SGHAT and CDR2 FQNNGV. The CDR3 is 13 amino acids. V was cut by 5 bases and J by 8 bases, with 13 bases left in between. CDR3 sequence (DNA): TGTGCCAGCAGCCCCCGTATGGCGGATGAGCAGTTCTTC. It is translated as CASSPRMADEQFF. The full variable domain, its missing parts supplied by reference TRBV11-2 and TRBJ2-1, is EAGVAQSPRYKIIEKRQSVAFWCNPISGHATLYWYQQILGQGPKLLIQFQNNGVVDDSQLPKDRFSAERLKGVDSTLKIQPAKLEDSAVYLCASSPRMADEQFFGPGTRLTVL.

This clonotype was observed a few times. The chain links TRBV12-3 or TRBV12-4 to TRBJ2-3, with 10 bases that match TRBD2. The CDR3 extends over 16 amino acids. The V segment lost 2 bases and the J segment 9 bases; nucleotides outside the gene matches: 11. CDR3 bases: TGTGCCAGCAGTTTAAATAGCGGGGGGCCCAGGGGAACGCAGTATTTT. This sequence encodes CASSLNSGGPRGTQYF.

V usage is TRBV7-8 and J usage is TRBJ2-5; D is undetermined. The germline V and J ends were trimmed by 1 base and 1 base, with 16 bases remaining between them. Germline V CDR1 and CDR2: SGHVS, FQNEAQ. CDR3 length equals 17 residues. The CDR3 reads CASSLEVKGILQETQYF. DNA of the CDR3: TGTGCCAGCAGCTTAGAGGTCAAGGGAATTCTCCAAGAGACCCAGTACTTC.

This clonotype was seen just once. The chain employs TRBV12-5 and TRBJ2-7; D is ambiguous. This CDR3 has 16 amino acids. Trimming pared 0 bases from V and 1 base from J, leaving 13 bases between. CDR1 and CDR2 from the germline V gene are LGHNT and FRNRAP. CDR3: CASGLVVSFLSYEQYF. DNA of the CDR3: TGTGCTAGTGGTTTGGTAGTCAGTTTCCTTTCCTACGAGCAGTACTTC.

This clonotype has just a few counts. CDR3 loop: CASHGVTYEQYF. The DNA of the CDR3 is TGTGCCAGCCACGGGGTCACCTACGAGCAGTACTTC. The chain joins TRBV11-3 to TRBJ2-4; possibly TRBD2 for D (5 bases). The tail of the sequence fits TRBJ2-7 better, so the J call may be wrong. Germline-derived CDR1 and CDR2 are SGHNT and YENEEA. The CDR3 has 12 amino acids.

This clonotype has ten or more counts. The V and J genes are TRBV4-1 and TRBJ2-7; no definite D call. The length of the CDR3 is 13 residues. Trimming pared 1 base from V and 3 bases from J, leaving 7 bases between. Germline CDR1 reads MGHRA; CDR2 reads YSYEKL. The CDR3 loop is CASSQVEHYEQYF. The CDR3 nucleotides read TGCGCCAGCAGCCAAGTGGAACACTACGAGCAGTACTTC.

This clonotype was counted only a few times. This chain joins TRBV20-1 and TRBJ2-1; the match to TRBD2 covers 11 bases. The V gene end was trimmed by 3 bases and the J gene end by 4 bases; junction bases not matched to a gene: 8. Germline assignment: CDR1 DFQATT and CDR2 SNEGSKA (reference sequence). The CDR3 is made up of 16 amino acids. CDR3: CSASAIAGGPYNEQFF. Here the CDR3 DNA reads TGCAGTGCTAGTGCCATAGCGGGAGGGCCATACAATGAGCAGTTCTTC.

The gene calls are TRBV2 and TRBJ1-1, with D perhaps matching TRBD1 (6 bases). From germline, CDR1 is SNHLY and CDR2 FYNNEI. Between the trimmed V and J ends, which lost 6 bases and 1 base, there was a span of 12 bases. The CDR3 runs to 14 residues. The CDR3 region is CASRTGFGNTEAFF. CDR3 in DNA: TGTGCCAGCAGGACAGGTTTTGGGAACACTGAAGCTTTCTTT.